A single sample gave rise to the 21 T cell receptor beta chains below, sequenced in a study of Ad26.COV2.S vaccination and SARS-CoV-2 variants. Sequencing used immunoSEQ multiplex PCR; TCRdb keeps in-frame clones, though not all of them. Among around 320,000 clones, about nine tenths were seen once, and the ten largest hold roughly 3.1%. The treatment was: around 19 received Ad26.COV2.S at low or high dose, single or two shots; about five received placebo; per-sample allocation not given. Day 63 following the first vaccine or placebo injection was when the samples were taken. Sample: peripheral blood, taken in a trial of Ad26.COV2.S vaccine versus placebo. The receptor set was obtained from a person between 18 and 59 years old who received the Ad26.COV2.S COVID-19 vaccine or a placebo.

The chain recombines TRBV6-2 or TRBV6-3 with TRBJ2-7; possibly TRBD1 for D (5 bases). The CDR3 consists of 15 residues. V was pared by 6 bases and J by 2 bases, with 17 bases between. CDR1 is MNHEY, CDR2 SVGEGT, per germline. The CDR3 region is CASSPRGQPAYEQYF. The CDR3 region has the DNA TGTGCCAGCAGCCCCCGAGGACAACCAGCCTACGAGCAGTACTTC.

This clone was counted between two and nine times. The V and J genes are TRBV5-1 and TRBJ2-1; D ambiguous. V lost 1 base, J lost 4 bases, and 12 bases lay in between. The CDR3 runs to 15 residues. Germline values: CDR1 SGHRS, CDR2 YFSETQ. CDR3 loop: CASSLLSPRYNEQFF. The CDR3 coding sequence is TGCGCCAGCAGCTTGCTGTCTCCCCGGTACAATGAGCAGTTCTTC.

The chain has TRBV6-1 and TRBJ2-5; D unclear. CDR3 length: 15 amino acids. Germline V gene data show CDR1 as MNHNS and CDR2 as SASEGT. V shed 3 bases and J shed 0 bases, with 11 bases lying between them. CDR3 in amino acids: CASSDYSGNQETQYF. The DNA of the CDR3 is TGTGCCAGCAGTGATTATAGTGGGAACCAAGAGACCCAGTACTTC.

This rearrangement joins TRBV5-4 to TRBJ2-2; D is ambiguous. V lost 3 bases and J lost 7, with 7 bases in between. The CDR3 contains 12 residues. Germline CDR1 is SGHNT and CDR2 is YYREEE (reference sequence). The CDR3: CASSSPGGELFF. The DNA of the CDR3 is TGTGCCAGCAGCTCCCCCGGCGGGGAGCTGTTTTTT. The complete variable domain, with remaining parts taken from reference TRBV5-4 and TRBJ2-2, reads ETGVTQSPTHLIKTRGQQVTLRCSSQSGHNTVSWYQQALGQGPQFIFQYYREEENGRGNFPPRFSGLQFPNYSSELNVNALELDDSALYLCASSSPGGELFFGEGSRLTVL.

The gene calls are TRBV9 and TRBJ2-3; 11 nucleotides match TRBD1. V was pared by 3 bases and J by 6 bases, with 3 bases of the junction left unmatched. The germline CDR1 and CDR2 sequences are SGDLS and YYNGEE. The CDR3 spans 14 residues. Written as DNA, the CDR3 is TGTGCCAGCAGCGCGGACAGGGGGCTGGATACGCAGTATTTT. Translation gives CASSADRGLDTQYF.

The J gene is TRBJ2-2, the V gene TRBV5-1; TRBD2 is a possible D gene (5 bases). CDR3 size: 14 residues. CDR1 is SGHRS and CDR2 is YFSETQ in the germline V gene. The germline V and J ends were trimmed by 3 bases and 8 bases, with 14 bases remaining between them. For the CDR3, the DNA is TGCGCCAGCAGCTCCCCAGGCCCGGGGGGGGAGCTGTTTTTT. It translates to CASSSPGPGGELFF.

J is TRBJ2-7 and V is TRBV14; 7 nucleotides match TRBD2. The CDR3 contains 16 residues. V lost 3 bases, J lost 2 bases, and 10 bases stayed unmatched. Germline CDR1 SGHDN, CDR2 FVKESK. CDR3 sequence: CASSHLGEGRAYEQYF. As DNA, the CDR3 is TGTGCCAGCAGCCATTTAGGGGAGGGTCGGGCCTACGAGCAGTACTTC.

This chain joins TRBV18 and TRBJ2-3; D gene ambiguous. The CDR3 runs to 14 residues. Germline loops: CDR1 KGHSH, CDR2 LQKENI. V was cut by 4 bases and J by 0 bases, with 8 bases left in between. CDR3 region: CASSLRFSTDTQYF. The CDR3 DNA follows: TGTGCCAGCTCACTGAGGTTTAGCACAGATACGCAGTATTTT.

The V and J genes are TRBV14 and TRBJ2-7; TRBD1 matches at 8 bases. The CDR3 length is 14 residues. Germline CDR1 SGHDN, CDR2 FVKESK. J was trimmed by 2 bases and V by 5 bases; bases with no gene match: 5. The CDR3 here is CASSLGQVTYEQYF. In DNA form, the CDR3 reads TGTGCCAGCAGCTTGGGACAGGTGACCTACGAGCAGTACTTC.

The chain joins TRBV11-2 to TRBJ2-2, with TRBD2 matching 10 bases. V shed 3 bases, J shed 6 bases, and the junction held 4 bases outside the gene matches. CDR3 length equals 15 residues. Germline CDR1 reads SGHAT; CDR2 reads FQNNGV. CDR3 loop: CASSFLAGDPGELFF. DNA for the CDR3: TGTGCCAGCAGCTTCCTAGCGGGGGACCCCGGGGAGCTGTTTTTT.

V is TRBV12-5 and J is TRBJ1-1; 9 nucleotides align to TRBD1. The V gene end was trimmed by 10 bases and the J gene end by 2 bases; junction bases not matched to a gene: 20. Germline CDR1 LGHNT, CDR2 FRNRAP. This CDR3 is 18 amino acids long. The DNA of the CDR3 is TGTGCTACGTATGGAGACAAAGGAATGACAGGGGGTAACACTGAAGCTTTCTTT. Protein sequence: CATYGDKGMTGGNTEAFF.

This clone was recorded once. J is TRBJ2-7 and V is TRBV5-1, with D possibly matching TRBD1 (5 bases). Germline-derived CDR1 and CDR2 are SGHRS and YFSETQ. The V end was cut by 4 bases, the J end by 0 bases, with 17 bases between. This CDR3 comprises 16 residues. The CDR3 sequence: CASSQPTGTSSYEQYF. Here the CDR3 DNA reads TGCGCCAGCAGCCAACCCACAGGCACGAGCTCCTACGAGCAGTACTTC.

The table lists this clone with a few counts. The chain has TRBV13 and TRBJ2-7; D gene unclear. CDR1 PRHDT and CDR2 FYEKMQ come from the germline V gene (reference sequence). Trimming removed 8 bases at V and 7 bases at J, with 12 bases between. The CDR3 consists of 11 residues. The DNA for the CDR3 is TGTGCCAGCGCTCTCTCTGAGGAGCAGTACTTC. This encodes CASALSEEQYF.

The chain recombines TRBV7-2 with TRBJ1-6, with TRBD1 as a possible D gene (5 bases). Trimming took 5 bases from V and 10 from J, leaving 18 bases between them. The germline gives CDR1 SGHTA, CDR2 FQGNSA. The CDR3 is 15 residues long. CDR3 region: CASSPKAGRSSPLHF. The CDR3, as DNA: TGTGCCAGCAGCCCGAAGGCAGGGCGTTCGTCACCCCTCCACTTT.

The V call is TRBV6-5, the J call TRBJ1-3, with unresolved D. V dropped 10 bases and J dropped 0 bases, with 10 bases sitting between them. The CDR3 is 13 amino acids. Germline-derived CDR1 and CDR2 are MNHEY and SVGAGI. In DNA form, the CDR3 reads TGTGCCACACGGTCAGTCTCTGGAAACACCATATATTTT. Translation gives CATRSVSGNTIYF.

The rearrangement joins TRBV2 to TRBJ2-1, with a tentative D call TRBD1 (5 bases). The CDR3 contains 15 residues. Germline V gene sequence: CDR1 SNHLY, CDR2 FYNNEI. The V end lost 7 bases, the J end lost 0 bases, and 13 bases lay between the germline ends. The CDR3 DNA reads TGTGCCAGCAATGGAGCCGACAGCTCCTACAATGAGCAGTTCTTC. It translates to CASNGADSSYNEQFF. Drawing the rest from reference TRBV2 and TRBJ2-1, the complete variable domain is EPEVTQTPSHQVTQMGQEVILRCVPISNHLYFYWYRQILGQKVEFLVSFYNNEISEKSEIFDDQFSVERPDGSNFTLKIRSTKLEDSAMYFCASNGADSSYNEQFFGPGTRLTVL.

The V and J genes are TRBV11-3 and TRBJ2-1; 7 bases line up with TRBD2. V lost 3 bases to trimming and J lost 2 bases; unmatched junction nucleotides: 4. From germline, CDR1 is SGHNT and CDR2 YENEEA. The CDR3 loop spans 15 amino acids. CDR3 bases: TGTGCCAGCAGCTTGGGGCGGGGGACCTACAATGAGCAGTTCTTC. As protein: CASSLGRGTYNEQFF.

The chain joins TRBV7-9 to TRBJ2-7; 7 bases are a match to TRBD1. The CDR3 has 16 amino acids. V trimming: 6 bases; J trimming: 5 bases; junction bases outside the gene matches: 16. CDR1 is SEHNR, CDR2 FQNEAQ, per germline (reference sequence). The CDR3 sequence is CASSNPDRTGLNEQYF. Here the CDR3 DNA reads TGTGCCAGCAGTAACCCGGACCGGACAGGTCTGAACGAGCAGTACTTC.

This chain uses TRBV9 with TRBJ2-2; 9 bases are shared with TRBD2. Trimming took 1 base from V and 4 from J; bases not matched to a gene: 5. Germline-derived CDR1 and CDR2 are SGDLS and YYNGEE. CDR3 length equals 16 residues. The CDR3 spells CASSVTTGLATGELFF. In DNA form, the CDR3 reads TGTGCCAGCAGCGTAACCACGGGACTAGCCACCGGGGAGCTGTTTTTT. The full variable domain, completed using reference TRBV9 and TRBJ2-2, is DSGVTQTPKHLITATGQRVTLRCSPRSGDLSVYWYQQSLDQGLQFLIQYYNGEERAKGNILERFSAQQFPDLHSELNLSSLELGDSALYFCASSVTTGLATGELFFGEGSRLTVL.

The gene calls are TRBV6-5 and TRBJ2-3; weak D call: TRBD2 (6 bases). This CDR3 contains 14 residues. Trimming stripped 5 bases from V and 0 bases from J, with 9 bases between. Germline V gene data show CDR1 as MNHEY and CDR2 as SVGAGI. The CDR3 region has the DNA TGTGCCAGCAGTCCGGGGACTAGCACAGATACGCAGTATTTT. Translation gives CASSPGTSTDTQYF.

This chain connects TRBV5-6 to TRBJ2-3; 9 nucleotides agree with TRBD1. V dropped 4 bases and J dropped 1; count of bases not matched to a gene: 7. Germline assignment: CDR1 SGHDT and CDR2 YYEEEE. The CDR3 consists of 16 residues. As DNA, the CDR3 is TGTGCCAGCAGCGCCGCCTGGACAGGGGGCACAGATACGCAGTATTTT. It specifies CASSAAWTGGTDTQYF.